Each of the 18 T cell receptor beta chains below was sequenced from the same sample in a study of T cell responses to AZD1222 COVID-19 vaccine. The data were produced by immunoSEQ multiplex PCR, yet TCRdb's version contains in-frame clones alone and is incomplete. Found here are roughly 160,000 clones, about nine tenths of them singletons; the top ten hold over 1.2%. The specimen comprised peripheral blood, sampled on day 0 of AZD1222 vaccination. The source is an adult in good health.

V gene TRBV5-1 combines with J gene TRBJ1-2; D is unclear. This CDR3 has 15 amino acids. Per the germline V gene, CDR1 is SGHRS and CDR2 is YFSETQ. Trimming removed 0 bases at V and 7 bases at J, with 16 bases between. CDR3 in amino acids: CASSLVSGSSLGYTF. The DNA for the CDR3 is TGCGCCAGCAGCTTGGTTTCCGGGAGCTCCCTTGGCTACACCTTC.

V usage is TRBV24-1 and J usage is TRBJ1-4; the D gene is possibly TRBD1 (6 bases). Germline V gene data show CDR1 as KGHDR and CDR2 as SFDVKD. The CDR3 runs to 16 residues. V was shortened by 4 bases and J by 5 bases, with 16 bases between the two germline ends. CDR3 sequence reads: CATSDYAGAGNEKLFF. The CDR3 nucleotides read TGTGCCACCAGTGACTATGCAGGGGCGGGCAATGAAAAACTGTTTTTT.

This chain uses TRBV5-6 with TRBJ1-2, with 8 positions matching TRBD1. The CDR3 runs to 14 residues. The germline gives CDR1 SGHDT, CDR2 YYEEEE. V dropped 2 bases and J dropped 7; count of bases not matched to a gene: 7. CDR3 nucleotide sequence: TGTGCCAGCAGCTTAAGGCAGGGGGCTATTGGCTACACCTTC. It is translated as CASSLRQGAIGYTF.

V is TRBV27 and J is TRBJ2-5; D not resolved. The CDR3 has 11 residues. Trimming removed 5 bases at V and 5 bases at J, with 6 bases between. Germline loops: CDR1 MNHEY, CDR2 SMNVEV (reference sequence). The CDR3, as DNA: TGTGCCAGCAGTAACATGGAGACCCAGTACTTC. Translation: CASSNMETQYF.

The V and J genes are TRBV6-1 and TRBJ2-7; D not certain. Germline CDR1 is MNHNS and CDR2 is SASEGT. The V end lost 2 bases, the J end lost 0 bases, and 11 bases lay between the germline ends. This CDR3 spans 15 amino acids. CDR3 sequence reads: CASSEKGRSSYEQYF. CDR3 in DNA: TGTGCCAGCAGTGAAAAGGGCAGGAGCTCCTACGAGCAGTACTTC.

This chain links TRBV5-6 with TRBJ1-2; D remains unclear. This CDR3 region has 17 residues. V gave up 1 base and J gave up 4 bases, with 20 bases separating them. From germline, CDR1 is SGHDT and CDR2 YYEEEE. The CDR3 DNA reads as TGTGCCAGCAGCTTGTTCATGATAACCCTGAGGAGCTATGGCTACACCTTC. It yields the protein CASSLFMITLRSYGYTF.

The rearrangement uses TRBV2 and TRBJ1-6; no reliable D call. Germline V lookup: CDR1 SNHLY, CDR2 FYNNEI. The CDR3 contains 14 residues. Trimming took 4 bases from V and 5 from J, leaving 9 bases between them. The CDR3 DNA is TGTGCCAGCAGTGTTGACGGTAATAATTCACCCCTCCACTTT. Translation: CASSVDGNNSPLHF.

The gene calls are TRBV5-1 and TRBJ1-1; D is ambiguous. The V gene's germline CDR1 is SGHRS and CDR2 YFSETQ. The ends were cut back, 0 bases at V and 4 bases at J, with 16 bases in the middle. CDR3 length equals 16 residues. The CDR3 region has the DNA TGCGCCAGCAGCTTGGACCCTATTGACACTTCCACTGAAGCTTTCTTT. Its translation: CASSLDPIDTSTEAFF.

In its sample, this clone was seen once. The chain couples TRBV5-4 to TRBJ2-3; D is uncertain. The CDR3 sequence is 12 residues long. The V end lost 4 bases, the J end lost 2 bases, and 5 bases lay between the germline ends. Germline values: CDR1 SGHNT, CDR2 YYREEE (reference sequence). The chain's CDR3 is CASSRTTDTQYF. In nucleotides, the CDR3 is TGTGCCAGCAGCCGCACCACAGATACGCAGTATTTT.

The chain combines TRBV5-1 with TRBJ1-1; 9 bases agree with TRBD1. Unmatched junction bases numbered 5, after V lost 0 bases and J lost 5 bases. The CDR3 consists of 15 residues. Per the germline V gene, CDR1 is SGHRS and CDR2 is YFSETQ. For the CDR3, the DNA is TGCGCCAGCAGCTTGGGGCCGGACAGGGGAACTGAAGCTTTCTTT. This sequence encodes CASSLGPDRGTEAFF.

The rearrangement joins TRBV15 to TRBJ2-7; D ambiguous. CDR1 is LNHNV, CDR2 YYDKDF, per germline (reference sequence). Trimming shortened V by 1 base and J by 3 bases, and 4 bases separated the two germline ends. The CDR3 is made up of 12 amino acids. The CDR3 sequence: CATSRGSYEQYF. The DNA for the CDR3 is TGTGCCACCAGCAGAGGCAGCTACGAGCAGTACTTC.

In nucleotides, the CDR3 is TGTGCCAGTTCCTTGCACAAGGGGGTGGGCACAGATACGCAGTATTTT. The encoded protein is CASSLHKGVGTDTQYF. J is TRBJ2-3 and V is TRBV19; a weak D match, TRBD1 (6 bases). The germline V gene has CDR1 LNHDA and CDR2 SQIVND (reference sequence). The CDR3 has 16 amino acids. Trimming took off 8 bases at V and 1 base at J, with 19 bases between the two ends.

The chain carries TRBV28 and TRBJ2-3, with 7 bases matching TRBD1. Germline CDR1 and CDR2: MDHEN and SYDVKM. The J segment lost 6 bases and the V segment lost 6 bases, leaving 6 bases of the junction unmatched. This CDR3 has 13 amino acids. This CDR3 reads CASSDRVPDTQYF. The DNA of the CDR3 is TGTGCCAGCAGCGACAGGGTCCCCGATACGCAGTATTTT.

This chain uses TRBV28 with TRBJ2-3; 15 bases match TRBD2. The CDR3 is 16 amino acids. CDR1 is MDHEN and CDR2 is SYDVKM in the germline V gene. The V and J ends lost 5 bases and 5 bases, in that order; junction bases with no gene match: 5. CDR3 in amino acids: CASSRTSGGAGDTQYF. Written as DNA, the CDR3 is TGTGCCAGCAGTCGGACTAGCGGGGGGGCGGGAGATACGCAGTATTTT.

V and J are TRBV25-1 and TRBJ1-3; D is possibly TRBD1 (6 bases). Germline assignment: CDR1 MGHDK and CDR2 SYGVNS. This CDR3 comprises 15 residues. V gave up 4 bases and J gave up 2 bases, with 12 bases separating them. CDR3 sequence (DNA): TGTGCCAGCAGTGCAAGACAGGTGGCTGGAAACACCATATATTTT. Translated, it gives CASSARQVAGNTIYF. Supplemented by reference TRBV25-1 and TRBJ1-3, the full variable domain reads EADIYQTPRYLVIGTGKKITLECSQTMGHDKMYWYQQDPGMELHLIHYSYGVNSTEKGDLSSESTVSRIRTEHFPLTLESARPSHTSQYLCASSARQVAGNTIYFGEGSWLTVV.

The chain carries TRBV14 and TRBJ1-3; D call uncertain. In germline, CDR1 is SGHDN, CDR2 FVKESK. This CDR3 has 12 amino acids. Trimming took off 1 base at V and 9 bases at J, with 7 bases between the two ends. CDR3 nucleotides: TGTGCCAGCAGCCAAGCCCCAGGCACCATATATTTT. As protein: CASSQAPGTIYF.

The rearrangement joins TRBV9 to TRBJ1-4; TRBD1 matches at 8 bases. Germline CDR1 and CDR2: SGDLS and YYNGEE. The ends lost 0 bases at V and 7 bases at J; junction bases unmatched: 8. The CDR3 consists of 16 residues. Here the CDR3 DNA reads TGTGCCAGCAGCGTAGATGGAAGGACAGGGAGTGAAAAACTGTTTTTT. Translated, it gives CASSVDGRTGSEKLFF. Filled out from reference TRBV9 and TRBJ1-4, the complete variable domain reads DSGVTQTPKHLITATGQRVTLRCSPRSGDLSVYWYQQSLDQGLQFLIQYYNGEERAKGNILERFSAQQFPDLHSELNLSSLELGDSALYFCASSVDGRTGSEKLFFGSGTQLSVL.

The genes are TRBV27 and TRBJ1-2, with TRBD1 matching 7 bases. The CDR3 consists of 15 residues. J lost 1 base, V lost 5 bases, and 7 bases had no gene match. Germline CDR1 and CDR2: MNHEY and SMNVEV (reference sequence). The CDR3 is CASSPGTDVNYGYTF. In nucleotides, the CDR3 is TGTGCCAGCAGTCCCGGGACAGATGTTAACTATGGCTACACCTTC.